This section outlines one TCR beta chain sequence together with its context. The antigen remains undetermined. No conserved phenylalanine or tryptophan is present at the end of the CDR3, so a read error is the likely explanation. The sample originates from a study of blood T cells in healthy people across ages. As for the study in general: Capture by template switching was about one barcoded beta molecule per two T cells. General study points: Among long-lived donors, naive CD4+ cells were more numerous and diversity higher than in aged donors. There was no known CMV status for donors, so expanded clonotype changes were possibly confounded.

Primed by a sample-barcoded 5' primer and a J-beta primer mix, a second PCR proceeded for about 7 to 11 cycles. Every single cDNA molecule received a tag from a template-switch adaptor with 12 random nucleotides. Via MiXCR, TCRdb re-called the 5' RACE reads, giving one row per CDR3 protein. This sample has about 730,000 distinct CDR3 sequences, with about 42% found just once. From germline, CDR1 is SGHTA and CDR2 FQGNSA. This CDR3 comprises 15 residues. After removal of 4 bases from V and 7 bases from J, the junction contained 7 bases not matched to a gene. This receptor was obtained from an older woman in good health. Source material: blood. The chain uses TRBV7-2 and TRBJ1-6; 7 bases fit TRBD1. The CDR3 DNA reads TGTGCCAGCAGCTCGACGGGACAGATAAATTCACCCCTCCACCTT. Encoded protein: CASSSTGQINSPLHL.